Each of the 25 T cell receptor beta chains below was sequenced from the same sample in a study of lymphopenia after photon versus proton radiotherapy. The repertoire was sequenced with immunoSEQ multiplex PCR; TCRdb's copy has only in-frame clones and lacks some. Altogether about 17,000 clones are present, about 89% being singletons, with the ten largest covering around 6.3%. The sample was peripheral blood, taken from a patient treated with photon-based radiotherapy. The receptors originated from a man between 60 and 75 years old with pancreatic cancer.

V and J are TRBV6-6 and TRBJ2-2; no definite D call. The V end was cut by 2 bases, the J end by 6 bases, with 4 bases between. The CDR3 is 12 amino acids. The V gene's germline CDR1 is MNHNY and CDR2 SVGAGI (reference sequence). The CDR3 nucleotides read TGTGCCAGCAGTTACGATCCCGGGGAGCTGTTTTTT. Translating it yields CASSYDPGELFF.

The chain uses TRBV11-2 and TRBJ2-3; D is unresolved. Trimming removed 5 bases from V and 6 bases from J, with 9 bases in between. The CDR3 loop spans 12 amino acids. Germline values: CDR1 SGHAT, CDR2 FQNNGV. CDR3 in amino acids: CASSIKFDTQYF. The CDR3 DNA sequence: TGTGCCAGCAGCATTAAGTTTGATACGCAGTATTTT.

J is TRBJ2-2 and V is TRBV14; D may be TRBD2 (7 bases). The germline V gene encodes CDR1 SGHDN and CDR2 FVKESK. This CDR3 has 16 amino acids. V shed 1 base and J shed 7 bases, with 16 bases lying between them. CDR3 in DNA: TGTGCCAGCAGCCAAGGGGCGGGGGCAGTCAACGGGGAGCTGTTTTTT. This sequence encodes CASSQGAGAVNGELFF.

This clone was detected a few times. The chain joins TRBV18 to TRBJ2-7, with 7 bases lining up with TRBD1. The CDR3 is 15 residues long. Germline V gene lookup returns CDR1 KGHSH and CDR2 LQKENI. The trim removed 1 base at V and 6 bases at J, leaving 9 bases unmatched. The DNA for the CDR3 is TGTGCCAGCTCACCACAAAAGGGGGCCCGTGGCGAGCAGTACTTC. Protein product: CASSPQKGARGEQYF.

The chain uses TRBV6-5 and TRBJ2-1; 12 bases map to TRBD2. Germline V gene sequence: CDR1 MNHEY, CDR2 SVGAGI. After removal of 2 bases from V and 3 bases from J, the junction contained 2 bases not matched to a gene. This CDR3 spans 16 amino acids. For the CDR3, the DNA is TGTGCCAGCAGTTACGTGACTAGCGGGGGCTACAATGAGCAGTTCTTC. This encodes CASSYVTSGGYNEQFF.

This clone appeared a single time. The rearrangement joins TRBV19 to TRBJ2-7, with 7 bases that match TRBD2. From germline, CDR1 is LNHDA and CDR2 SQIVND (reference sequence). This CDR3 is built from 14 residues. Losses at the gene ends were 4 bases for V and 0 bases for J; bases not matched to a gene: 3. The CDR3 nucleotides are TGTGCCAGTAGTACGGGGGGAAACTCCTACGAGCAGTACTTC. Residues: CASSTGGNSYEQYF.

V gene TRBV6-1 combines with J gene TRBJ1-2; no clear D gene. V lost 2 bases and J 1 base, leaving 14 bases between the germline ends. From germline, CDR1 is MNHNS and CDR2 SASEGT. This CDR3 is 16 amino acids long. The CDR3 spells CASSELLDSVNYGYTF. The CDR3 DNA reads as TGTGCCAGCAGTGAACTATTGGATAGCGTTAACTATGGCTACACCTTC.

This chain joins TRBV18 and TRBJ2-3, with D perhaps matching TRBD1 (5 bases). V lost 3 bases, J lost 2 bases, and 9 bases lay in between. CDR1 is KGHSH and CDR2 is LQKENI in the germline V gene. This CDR3 has 14 amino acids. CDR3 bases: TGTGCCAGCTCACCCCGACAGAACACAGATACGCAGTATTTT. Its protein is CASSPRQNTDTQYF.

The gene calls are TRBV7-2 and TRBJ2-1, with no clear D. The CDR3 runs to 12 residues. With 3 bases removed from V and 11 bases from J, the gap between germline ends came to 11 bases. Germline loops: CDR1 SGHTA, CDR2 FQGNSA. CDR3 sequence: CASSLDLLKQFF. CDR3 in DNA: TGTGCCAGCAGCTTGGATCTTCTTAAGCAGTTCTTC.

In regard to this clone: The same CDR3 can be traced to other DNA sequences in this sample. The chain couples TRBV5-1 to TRBJ2-2; D remains unclear. Germline V gene sequence: CDR1 SGHRS, CDR2 YFSETQ. The CDR3 is 13 amino acids. The V and J ends lost 0 bases and 2 bases respectively, with 2 bases between them. The CDR3 coding sequence is TGCGCCAGCAGCTTGGATAACACCGGGGAGCTGTTTTTT. Protein: CASSLDNTGELFF.

J is TRBJ1-2 and V is TRBV10-3; tentative D call: TRBD1 (5 bases). CDR3 size: 13 residues. The V gene lost 8 bases and the J gene lost 3 bases, with 13 bases spanning the gap. CDR1 ENHRY and CDR2 SYGVKD come from the germline V gene. The CDR3 DNA is TGTGCCATCGCCGCTAGGGGCGACTATGGCTACACCTTC. It is translated as CAIAARGDYGYTF.

The chain links TRBV7-9 to TRBJ1-1; D is unresolved. CDR1 is SEHNR, CDR2 FQNEAQ, per germline (reference sequence). This CDR3 is built from 14 residues. V gave up 1 base and J gave up 4 bases, with 10 bases separating them. CDR3 region: CASSLGVGSTEAFF. CDR3 DNA sequence: TGTGCCAGCAGCTTAGGGGTAGGAAGCACTGAAGCTTTCTTT.

The chain uses TRBV5-1 and TRBJ1-2; 7 bases are shared with TRBD1. Trimming cost V 5 bases and J 5 bases; bases outside gene matches: 12. The CDR3 has 15 residues. In germline, CDR1 is SGHRS, CDR2 YFSETQ. CDR3 DNA: TGCGCCAGCAGAAGGGACAGCGAATTCTTTTATGGCTACACCTTC. The encoded protein is CASRRDSEFFYGYTF.

On this clone: The junction shows a germline mismatch at one end, possibly a read error. The V call is TRBV10-1, the J call TRBJ1-2; D is unclear. Germline V gene sequence: CDR1 WNHNN, CDR2 SYGVQD (reference sequence). The CDR3 spans 15 residues. The CDR3 DNA follows: TGCGCCAGCAGTATTATCGAAAGATCGCGAAAGACCTATGGCTTC. Translating it yields CASSIIERSRKTYGF.

This chain links TRBV30 with TRBJ2-1; weak D call: TRBD2 (5 bases). The CDR3 length is 15 residues. Trimming cost V 2 bases and J 3 bases, with 14 bases left between them. The germline V gene encodes CDR1 GTSNPN and CDR2 SVGIG (reference sequence). The DNA of the CDR3 is TGTGCCTGGAGTTATCCTGGGAGAAACTACAATGAGCAGTTCTTC. It translates to CAWSYPGRNYNEQFF. Combining the CDR3 with reference TRBV30 and TRBJ2-1 gives the whole variable domain SQTIHQWPATLVQPVGSPLSLECTVEGTSNPNLYWYRQAAGRGLQLLFYSVGIGQISSEVPQNLSASRPQDRQFILSSKKLLLSDSGFYLCAWSYPGRNYNEQFFGPGTRLTVL.

The chain uses TRBV5-1 and TRBJ2-5; TRBD1 aligns across 10 bases. Germline V gene sequence: CDR1 SGHRS, CDR2 YFSETQ. The CDR3 is made up of 14 amino acids. V was pared by 4 bases and J by 3 bases, with 3 bases of the junction left unmatched. The CDR3: CASSHGTGEETQYF. The CDR3 DNA reads as TGCGCCAGCAGCCACGGGACAGGGGAAGAGACCCAGTACTTC.

The chain is built from TRBV6-5 and TRBJ2-5; a weak D match, TRBD1 (5 bases). TRBJ2-7 matches the DNA end more closely, so the J call is doubtful. CDR3 length: 12 amino acids. CDR1 MNHEY and CDR2 SVGAGI come from the germline V gene. DNA for the CDR3: TGTGCCAGCAGCCAGCAGGGCTACGAGCAGTACTTC. Its protein is CASSQQGYEQYF.

The chain recombines TRBV5-1 with TRBJ1-5, with a tentative D call TRBD1 (5 bases). Trimming stripped 4 bases from V and 9 bases from J, with 35 bases between. Germline V gene lookup returns CDR1 SGHRS and CDR2 YFSETQ. CDR3 length: 20 amino acids. This CDR3 reads CASSTRPKPKGTGVQRPQHF. For the CDR3, the DNA is TGCGCCAGCAGCACAAGACCTAAACCAAAAGGCACAGGCGTCCAGAGGCCCCAGCATTTT.

This clone has just a few counts. The rearrangement links TRBV6-6 to TRBJ2-5, with D perhaps TRBD1 (6 bases). V was shortened by 5 bases and J by 0 bases, with 7 bases between the two germline ends. CDR1 MNHNY and CDR2 SVGAGI come from the germline V gene (reference sequence). This CDR3 is 13 amino acids long. The DNA for the CDR3 is TGTGCCAGCAGTGGGGACAACCAAGAGACCCAGTACTTC. Protein product: CASSGDNQETQYF.

The chain uses TRBV27 and TRBJ2-7; 10 bases agree with TRBD1. There are 16 residues in the CDR3. V trimming: 6 bases; J trimming: 2 bases; junction bases outside the gene matches: 10. Germline V gene data show CDR1 as MNHEY and CDR2 as SMNVEV (reference sequence). The CDR3 DNA reads as TGTGCCAGCAGGGCACCCGGGACAGGGGTTACCTACGAGCAGTACTTC. Amino acid sequence: CASRAPGTGVTYEQYF.

The V gene is TRBV7-8, the J gene TRBJ2-4; D perhaps matches TRBD2 (5 bases). CDR3 size: 18 residues. In germline, CDR1 is SGHVS, CDR2 FQNEAQ. V was shortened by 5 bases and J by 0 bases, with 20 bases between the two germline ends. The chain's CDR3 is CASSARKADLLAKNIQYF. CDR3 nucleotides: TGTGCCAGCAGCGCCAGAAAAGCGGATCTACTAGCCAAAAACATTCAGTACTTC.

The V call is TRBV14, the J call TRBJ2-5; D gene ambiguous. The CDR3 runs 13 residues. Per germline, CDR1 SGHDN and CDR2 FVKESK. The V end lost 4 bases, the J end lost 4 bases, and 10 bases lay between the germline ends. CDR3 coding DNA: TGTGCCAGCAGCCGGTTTGGCTCAGAGACCCAGTACTTC. Its protein product is CASSRFGSETQYF. Supplemented by reference TRBV14 and TRBJ2-5, the full variable domain reads EAGVTQFPSHSVIEKGQTVTLRCDPISGHDNLYWYRRVMGKEIKFLLHFVKESKQDESGMPNNRFLAERTGGTYSTLKVQPAELEDSGVYFCASSRFGSETQYFGPGTRLLVL.

In this sample, this clone turned up a few times. The chain recombines TRBV5-3 with TRBJ2-3, with D tentatively TRBD2 (6 bases). TRBV5-3 is an ORF for which the function is uncertain. The CDR3 spans 17 residues. The V gene lost 0 bases and the J gene lost 0 bases, with 14 bases spanning the gap. The CDR3 here is CARSLDISGRSTDTQYF. CDR3 nucleotide sequence: TGTGCCAGAAGCTTGGATATTAGCGGTAGAAGCACAGATACGCAGTATTTT.

The chain joins TRBV6-5 to TRBJ1-5, with D hard to call. V lost 0 bases to trimming and J lost 3 bases, with 9 bases between them. The CDR3 runs to 15 residues. Germline-derived CDR1 and CDR2 are MNHEY and SVGAGI. CDR3 in amino acids: CASSYSPGPNQPQHF. The CDR3 region has the DNA TGTGCCAGCAGTTACTCGCCCGGGCCCAATCAGCCCCAGCATTTT.

The gene calls are TRBV7-3 and TRBJ2-1; 14 nucleotides line up with TRBD2. Germline V gives CDR1 SGHTA, CDR2 FQGTGA. This CDR3 is built from 15 residues. V lost 4 bases and J lost 9; bases outside the gene matches: 5. The CDR3 loop reads CASSSRLAGGREQFF. CDR3 DNA sequence: TGTGCCAGCAGCTCACGACTAGCGGGGGGGCGTGAGCAGTTCTTC.